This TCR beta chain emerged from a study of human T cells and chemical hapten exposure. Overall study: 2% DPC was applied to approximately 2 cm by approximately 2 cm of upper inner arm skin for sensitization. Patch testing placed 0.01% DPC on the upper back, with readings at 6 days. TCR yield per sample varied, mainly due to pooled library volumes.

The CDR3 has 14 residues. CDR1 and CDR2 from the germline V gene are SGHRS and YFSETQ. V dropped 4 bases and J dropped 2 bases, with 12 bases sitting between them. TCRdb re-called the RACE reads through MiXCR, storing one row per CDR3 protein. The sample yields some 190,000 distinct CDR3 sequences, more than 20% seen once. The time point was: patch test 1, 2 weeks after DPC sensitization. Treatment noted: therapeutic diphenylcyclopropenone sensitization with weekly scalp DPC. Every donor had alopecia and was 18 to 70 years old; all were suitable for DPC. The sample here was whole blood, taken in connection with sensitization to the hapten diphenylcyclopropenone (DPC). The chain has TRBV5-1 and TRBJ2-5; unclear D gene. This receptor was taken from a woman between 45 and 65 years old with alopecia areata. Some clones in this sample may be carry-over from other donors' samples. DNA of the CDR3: TGCGCCAGCAGCCTTGTGACGGGTCAAGAGACCCAGTACTTC. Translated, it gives CASSLVTGQETQYF. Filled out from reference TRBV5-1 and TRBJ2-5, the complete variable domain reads KAGVTQTPRYLIKTRGQQVTLSCSPISGHRSVSWYQQTPGQGLQFLFEYFSETQRNKGNFPGRFSGRQFSNSRSEMNVSTLELGDSALYLCASSLVTGQETQYFGPGTRLLVL.